This T cell receptor beta chain was identified in a study of T cells expressing NK-cell markers. TCRdb reprocessed the 5' RACE reads, with one entry per CDR3 protein and no DNA. The ten top clones account for approximately 3.5%, within a sample of 500,000 or so distinct CDR3 sequences. This CDR3 has 18 amino acids. Germline CDR1 and CDR2: LGHDT and YNNKEL (reference sequence). The receptor was derived from a man between 18 and 35 years old in good health. Sequenced sample: blood T cells: a sorted CD56 or NKG2C T cell subset, CD4+ or CD8+ T cells, or bulk PBMC T cells (not recorded which). The V gene is TRBV3-1, the J gene TRBJ2-1; TCRdb gives TRBD1 as the D gene, but with no DNA this cannot be confirmed. The chain's CDR3 is CASSQDRGRGAVFNEQFF.